This TCR beta chain was captured by sequencing in a study of PD-1 blockade in mismatch repair-deficient tumors. Study-wide background: Enrolled about 2012-2016, patients had progressing, pretreated mismatch repair-deficient cancers of around twelve types.

PCR or immunohistochemistry showed mismatch repair deficiency in every enrolled patient. The TCR-sequenced patients were a few responders to pembrolizumab. In the case of this clone: Antigen: not known.

Produced via immunoSEQ multiplex PCR; TCRdb's table is partial and in-frame only. In the table there are 120,000 or so clones, approximately 86% of which are singletons. The CDR3 runs to 16 residues. The germline gives CDR1 MNHNS, CDR2 SASEGT. Trimming at V came to 1 base and at J to 0 bases, leaving 4 bases not matched to a gene. Study results and caveats: Tumor-resident clones, often absent from pretreatment blood, expanded after pembrolizumab and then contracted.

The rearrangement uses TRBV6-1 and TRBJ2-7; 9 bases fit TRBD1. Sequencing used peripheral blood, obtained 44 weeks after starting pembrolizumab. The clonotype comes from an adult with mismatch repair-deficient cancer. For the CDR3, the DNA is TGTGCCAGCAGTGAAGAGCCGGGACAGGGCTCCTACGAGCAGTACTTC. This codes for CASSEEPGQGSYEQYF.